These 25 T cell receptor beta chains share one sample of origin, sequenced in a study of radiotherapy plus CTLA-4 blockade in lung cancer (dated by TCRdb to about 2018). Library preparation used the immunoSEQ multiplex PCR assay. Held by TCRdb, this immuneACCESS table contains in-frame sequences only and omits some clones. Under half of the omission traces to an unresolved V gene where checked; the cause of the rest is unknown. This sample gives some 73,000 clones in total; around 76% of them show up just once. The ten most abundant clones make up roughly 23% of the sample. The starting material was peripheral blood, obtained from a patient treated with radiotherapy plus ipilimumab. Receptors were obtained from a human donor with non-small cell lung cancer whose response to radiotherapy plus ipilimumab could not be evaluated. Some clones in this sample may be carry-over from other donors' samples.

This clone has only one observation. The CDR3 sequence is CASSFTGNGYEQYF. In DNA form, the CDR3 reads TGTGCCAGTAGTTTTACAGGGAATGGCTACGAGCAGTACTTC. The J gene is TRBJ2-7, the V gene TRBV19, with D possibly TRBD1 on 6 matching bases. V was trimmed by 5 bases and J by 3 bases, leaving 14 bases between them. Germline-derived CDR1 and CDR2 are LNHDA and SQIVND (reference sequence). The CDR3 totals 14 residues.

CDR3 sequence: CASSTTNYGYTF. CDR3 coding DNA: TGTGCCAGCAGTACAACGAACTATGGCTACACCTTC. This chain joins TRBV2 and TRBJ1-2, with D unresolved. V lost 5 bases, J lost 2 bases, and 6 bases lay in between. The germline CDR1 and CDR2 sequences are SNHLY and FYNNEI. This CDR3 comprises 12 residues.

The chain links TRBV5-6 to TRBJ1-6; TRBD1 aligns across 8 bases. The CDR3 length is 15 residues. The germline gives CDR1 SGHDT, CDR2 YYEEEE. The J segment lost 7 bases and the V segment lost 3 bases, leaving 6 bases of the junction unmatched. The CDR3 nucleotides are TGTGCCAGCAGCTGGAAGACAGGGGCCAATTCACCCCTCCACTTT. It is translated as CASSWKTGANSPLHF.

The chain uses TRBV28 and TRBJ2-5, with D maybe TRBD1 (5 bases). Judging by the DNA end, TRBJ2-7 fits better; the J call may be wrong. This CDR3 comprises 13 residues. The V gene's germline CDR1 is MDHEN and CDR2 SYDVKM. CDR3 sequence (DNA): TGTGCCAGCAGCCAAGGGGACTCCTACGAGCAGTACTTC. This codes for CASSQGDSYEQYF.

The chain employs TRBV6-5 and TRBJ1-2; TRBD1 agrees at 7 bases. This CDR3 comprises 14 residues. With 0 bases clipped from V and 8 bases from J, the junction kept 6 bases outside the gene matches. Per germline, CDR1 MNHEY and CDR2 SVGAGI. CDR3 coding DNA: TGTGCCAGCAGTTACTCACAGGGGATGGGGGGCTACACCTTC. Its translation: CASSYSQGMGGYTF.

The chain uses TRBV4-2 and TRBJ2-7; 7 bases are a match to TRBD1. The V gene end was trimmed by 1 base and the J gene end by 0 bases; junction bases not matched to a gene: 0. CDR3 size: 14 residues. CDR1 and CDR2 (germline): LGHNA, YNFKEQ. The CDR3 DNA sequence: TGTGCCAGCAGCCAAGGGGACAGCTCCTACGAGCAGTACTTC. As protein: CASSQGDSSYEQYF.

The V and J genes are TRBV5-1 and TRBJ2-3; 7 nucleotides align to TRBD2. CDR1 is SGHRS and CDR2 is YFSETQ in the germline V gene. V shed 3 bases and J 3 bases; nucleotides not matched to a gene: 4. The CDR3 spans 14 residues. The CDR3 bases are TGCGCCAGCAGCTCGAATAGCGGGACAGATACGCAGTATTTT. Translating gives CASSSNSGTDTQYF.

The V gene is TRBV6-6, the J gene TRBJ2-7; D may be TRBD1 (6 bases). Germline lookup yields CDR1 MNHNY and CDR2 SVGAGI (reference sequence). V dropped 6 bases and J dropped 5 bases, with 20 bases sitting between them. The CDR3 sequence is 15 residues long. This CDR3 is CASRRQQGSIHEQYF. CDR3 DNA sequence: TGTGCCAGCAGGCGACAACAGGGTTCAATCCACGAGCAGTACTTC.

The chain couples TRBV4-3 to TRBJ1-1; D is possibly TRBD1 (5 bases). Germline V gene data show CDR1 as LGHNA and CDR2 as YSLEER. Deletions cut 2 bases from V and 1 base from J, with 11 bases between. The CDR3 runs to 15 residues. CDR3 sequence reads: CASSQQRGGNTEAFF. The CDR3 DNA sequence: TGCGCCAGCAGCCAACAAAGGGGCGGGAACACTGAAGCTTTCTTT.

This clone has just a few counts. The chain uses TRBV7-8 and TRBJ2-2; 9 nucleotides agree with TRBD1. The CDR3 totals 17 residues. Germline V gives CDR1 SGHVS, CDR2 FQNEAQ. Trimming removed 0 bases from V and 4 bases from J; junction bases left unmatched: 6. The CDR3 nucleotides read TGTGCCAGCAGCTTAGCAATGACAGGGGGAATCACCGGGGAGCTGTTTTTT. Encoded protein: CASSLAMTGGITGELFF.

As DNA, the CDR3 is TGTGCCAGCAGCTTGGAACTAGCGGGGGGCACAGATACGCAGTATTTT. Its protein is CASSLELAGGTDTQYF. V is TRBV5-4 and J is TRBJ2-3, with TRBD2 matching over 11 bases. The trim removed 0 bases at V and 1 base at J, leaving 1 base unmatched. Germline V gene data show CDR1 as SGHNT and CDR2 as YYREEE (reference sequence). CDR3 length equals 16 residues.

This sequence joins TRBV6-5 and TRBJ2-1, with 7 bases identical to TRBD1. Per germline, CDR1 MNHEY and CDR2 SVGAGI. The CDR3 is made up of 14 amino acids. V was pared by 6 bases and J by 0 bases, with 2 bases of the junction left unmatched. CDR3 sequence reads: CASSRDSSYNEQFF. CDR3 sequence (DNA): TGTGCCAGCAGCCGGGACAGCTCCTACAATGAGCAGTTCTTC.

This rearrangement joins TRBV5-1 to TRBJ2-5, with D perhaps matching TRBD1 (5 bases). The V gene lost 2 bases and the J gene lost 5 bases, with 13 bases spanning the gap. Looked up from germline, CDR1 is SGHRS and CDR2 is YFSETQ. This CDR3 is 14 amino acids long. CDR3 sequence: CASSFEGAGETQYF. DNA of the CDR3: TGCGCCAGCAGCTTTGAAGGGGCTGGGGAGACCCAGTACTTC.

CDR3 bases: TGTGCCAGCAGCGAGACTAGCGGGGACGAGCAGTACTTC. This translates into CASSETSGDEQYF. The V and J genes are TRBV5-4 and TRBJ2-5; 11 nucleotides line up with TRBD2. The assigned J gene may be wrong: the sequence end matches TRBJ2-7 better. The CDR3 consists of 13 residues. From germline, CDR1 is SGHNT and CDR2 YYREEE (reference sequence).

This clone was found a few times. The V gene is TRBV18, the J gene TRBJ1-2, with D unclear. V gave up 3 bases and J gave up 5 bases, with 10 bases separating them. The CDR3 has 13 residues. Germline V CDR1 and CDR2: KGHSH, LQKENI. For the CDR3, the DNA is TGTGCCAGCTCACCGACGGTGGAGTATGGCTACACCTTC. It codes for CASSPTVEYGYTF.

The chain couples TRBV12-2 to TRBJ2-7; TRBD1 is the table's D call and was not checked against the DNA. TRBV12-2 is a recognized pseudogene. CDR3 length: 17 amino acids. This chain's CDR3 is CASRRVTVWFWVYGQYF. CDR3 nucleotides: TGTGCAAGTCGAAGAGTGACAGTTTGGTTTTGGGTTTACGGGCAGTACTTC.

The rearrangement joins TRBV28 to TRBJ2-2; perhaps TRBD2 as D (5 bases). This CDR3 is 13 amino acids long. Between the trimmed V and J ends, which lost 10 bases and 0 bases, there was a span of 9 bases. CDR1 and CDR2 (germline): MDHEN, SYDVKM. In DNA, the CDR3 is TGTGCCACCATGAGGGCGAACACCGGGGAGCTGTTTTTT. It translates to CATMRANTGELFF. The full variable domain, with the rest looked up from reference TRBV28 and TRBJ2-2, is DVKVTQSSRYLVKRTGEKVFLECVQDMDHENMFWYRQDPGLGLRLIYFSYDVKMKEKGDIPEGYSVSREKKERFSLILESASTNQTSMYLCATMRANTGELFFGEGSRLTVL.

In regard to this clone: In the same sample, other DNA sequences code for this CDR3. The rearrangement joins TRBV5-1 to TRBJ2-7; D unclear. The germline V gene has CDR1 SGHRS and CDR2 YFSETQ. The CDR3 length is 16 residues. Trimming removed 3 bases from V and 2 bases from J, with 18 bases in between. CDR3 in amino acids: CASSSQGEALPYEQYF. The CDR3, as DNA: TGCGCCAGCAGCTCTCAAGGAGAGGCTCTACCCTACGAGCAGTACTTC.

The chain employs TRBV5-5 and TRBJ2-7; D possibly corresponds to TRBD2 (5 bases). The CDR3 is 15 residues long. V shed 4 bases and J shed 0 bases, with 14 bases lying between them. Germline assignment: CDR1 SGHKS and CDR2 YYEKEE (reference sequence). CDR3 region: CASSRTDGNSYEQYF. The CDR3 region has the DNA TGTGCCAGCAGCCGTACGGACGGGAACTCCTACGAGCAGTACTTC.

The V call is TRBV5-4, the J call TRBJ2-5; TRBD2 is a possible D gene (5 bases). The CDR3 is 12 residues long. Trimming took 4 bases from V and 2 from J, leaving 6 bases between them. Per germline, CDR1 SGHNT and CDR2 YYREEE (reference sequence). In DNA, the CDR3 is TGTGCCAGCAGCCGAGGGCAAGAGACCCAGTACTTC. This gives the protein CASSRGQETQYF. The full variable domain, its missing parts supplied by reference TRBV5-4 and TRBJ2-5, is ETGVTQSPTHLIKTRGQQVTLRCSSQSGHNTVSWYQQALGQGPQFIFQYYREEENGRGNFPPRFSGLQFPNYSSELNVNALELDDSALYLCASSRGQETQYFGPGTRLLVL.

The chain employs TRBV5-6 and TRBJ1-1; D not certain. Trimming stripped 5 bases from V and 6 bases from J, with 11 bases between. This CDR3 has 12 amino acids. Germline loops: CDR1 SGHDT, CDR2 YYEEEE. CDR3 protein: CASSLRSAEAFF. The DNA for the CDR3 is TGTGCCAGCAGTTTACGGAGCGCTGAAGCTTTCTTT.

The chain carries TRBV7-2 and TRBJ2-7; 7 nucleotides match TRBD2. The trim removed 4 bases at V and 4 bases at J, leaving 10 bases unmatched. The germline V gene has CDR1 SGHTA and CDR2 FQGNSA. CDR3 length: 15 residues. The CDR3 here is CASSSRGGGLYEQYF. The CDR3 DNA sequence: TGTGCCAGCAGCTCCAGAGGTGGGGGACTATACGAGCAGTACTTC.

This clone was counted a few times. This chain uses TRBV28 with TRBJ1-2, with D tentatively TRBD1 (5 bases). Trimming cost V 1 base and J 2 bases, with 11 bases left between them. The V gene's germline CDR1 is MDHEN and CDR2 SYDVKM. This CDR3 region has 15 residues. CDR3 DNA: TGTGCCAGCAGTTTATTTCCAGGGTTCAACTATGGCTACACCTTC. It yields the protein CASSLFPGFNYGYTF.

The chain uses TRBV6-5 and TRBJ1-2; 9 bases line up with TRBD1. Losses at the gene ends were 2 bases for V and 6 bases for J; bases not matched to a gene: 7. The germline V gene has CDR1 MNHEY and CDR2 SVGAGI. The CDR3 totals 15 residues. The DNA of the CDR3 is TGTGCCAGCAGTTACGGGACAGGGATAATTGATGGCTACACCTTC. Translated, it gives CASSYGTGIIDGYTF.

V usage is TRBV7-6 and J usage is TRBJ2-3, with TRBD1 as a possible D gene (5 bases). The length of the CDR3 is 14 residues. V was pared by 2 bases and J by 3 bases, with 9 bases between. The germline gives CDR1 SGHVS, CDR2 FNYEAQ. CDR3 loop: CASSLQGKTDTQYF. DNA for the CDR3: TGTGCCAGCAGCTTACAGGGAAAAACAGATACGCAGTATTTT.